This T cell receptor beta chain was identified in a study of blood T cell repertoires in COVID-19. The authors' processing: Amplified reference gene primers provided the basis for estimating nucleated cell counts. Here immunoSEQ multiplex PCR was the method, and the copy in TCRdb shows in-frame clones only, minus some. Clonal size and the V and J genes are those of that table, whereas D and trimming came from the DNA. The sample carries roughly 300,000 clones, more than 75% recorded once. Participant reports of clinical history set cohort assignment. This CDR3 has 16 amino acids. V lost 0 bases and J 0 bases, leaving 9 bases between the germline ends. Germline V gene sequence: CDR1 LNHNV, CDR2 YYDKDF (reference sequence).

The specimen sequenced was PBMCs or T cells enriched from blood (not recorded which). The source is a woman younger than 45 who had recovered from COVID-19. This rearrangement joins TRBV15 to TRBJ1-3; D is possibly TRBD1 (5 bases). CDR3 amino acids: CATSRDQGVSGNTIYF. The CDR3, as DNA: TGTGCCACCAGCAGAGACCAGGGCGTCTCTGGAAACACCATATATTTT.